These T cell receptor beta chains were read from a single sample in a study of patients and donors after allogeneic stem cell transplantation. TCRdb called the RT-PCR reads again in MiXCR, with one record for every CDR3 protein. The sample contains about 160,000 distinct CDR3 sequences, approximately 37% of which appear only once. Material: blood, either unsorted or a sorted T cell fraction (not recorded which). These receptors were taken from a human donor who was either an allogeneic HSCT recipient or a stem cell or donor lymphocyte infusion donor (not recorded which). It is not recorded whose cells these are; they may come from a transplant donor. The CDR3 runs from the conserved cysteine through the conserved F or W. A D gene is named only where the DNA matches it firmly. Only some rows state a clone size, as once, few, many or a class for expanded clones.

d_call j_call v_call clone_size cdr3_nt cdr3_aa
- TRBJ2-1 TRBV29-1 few TGCAGCGCCCTGATTGGGTGGACAGCCTACAATGAGCAGTTCTTC CSALIGWTAYNEQFF
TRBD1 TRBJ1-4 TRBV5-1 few TGCGCCAGCAGCCTAACGAGGGGGCGGCAGGAAAAACTGTTTTTT CASSLTRGRQEKLFF
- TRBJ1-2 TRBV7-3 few TGTGCCAGCAGCTTACTCCCGGGGACGGTTGGAGCTAACTATGGCTACACCTTC CASSLLPGTVGANYGYTF
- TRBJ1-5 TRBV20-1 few TGCAGTGCTGTTTCAGGGGGCAATCAGCCCCAGCATTTT CSAVSGGNQPQHF
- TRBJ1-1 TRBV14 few TGTGCCAGCAGCCAGGGCGAGCGAGAAATCCCTGAAGCTTTCTTT CASSQGEREIPEAFF
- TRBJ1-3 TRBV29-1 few TGCAGCGTTGTCCATAACTCTGGAAACACCATATATTTT CSVVHNSGNTIYF
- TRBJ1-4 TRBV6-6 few TGTGCCAGCCGGGGGGATGAAAAACTGTTTTTT CASRGDEKLFF
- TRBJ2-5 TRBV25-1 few TGTGCCAGCAGTGAATTGGCGGCGTACCAAGAGACCCAGTACTTC CASSELAAYQETQYF
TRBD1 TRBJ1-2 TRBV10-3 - TGTGCCATCAGCGAGACAGGGGACACAGCTAACTATGGCTACACCTTC CAISETGDTANYGYTF
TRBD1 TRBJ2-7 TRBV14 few TGTGCCAGCAGCCAAGATCCGTGGACAGGGAGCGAGCAGTACTTC CASSQDPWTGSEQYF
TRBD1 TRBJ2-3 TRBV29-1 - TGCAGCGTTGATGCCGGGACAGGGATCACAGATACGCAGTATTTT CSVDAGTGITDTQYF
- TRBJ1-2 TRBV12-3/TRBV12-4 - TGTGCCAGCACCTTAGGGTACTATGGCTACACCTTC CASTLGYYGYTF
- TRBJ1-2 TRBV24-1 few TGTGCCACCAGGGGGCAGGGAAAGACTGGCTACACCTTC CATRGQGKTGYTF
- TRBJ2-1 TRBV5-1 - TGCGCCAGCAGCTTGGCGCAGTACAATGAGCAGTTCTTC CASSLAQYNEQFF
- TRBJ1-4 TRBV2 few TGTGCCAGCAGACTCACCAGTGGGGGTAATGAAAAACTGTTTTTT CASRLTSGGNEKLFF
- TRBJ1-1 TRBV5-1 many TGCGCCAGCAGTTCTGGGACCCTGAACACTGAAGCTTTCTTT CASSSGTLNTEAFF
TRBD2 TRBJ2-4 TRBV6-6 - TGTGCCAGCGGACTAGCGGAGTTACTAGCCAAAAACATTCAGTACTTC CASGLAELLAKNIQYF
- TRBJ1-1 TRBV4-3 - TGCGCCAGCAGCCAAGAAATCAACACTGAAGCTTTCTTT CASSQEINTEAFF
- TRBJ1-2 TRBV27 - TGTGCCAGCAGTTGGCGTCCCGCCAGTGGCTACACCTTC CASSWRPASGYTF
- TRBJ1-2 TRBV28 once TGTGCCAGCAGTTTTCTCCCAGGGACCGGCTACACCTTC CASSFLPGTGYTF
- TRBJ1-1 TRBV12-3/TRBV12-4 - TGTGCCAGCACCCCCGTCACTGAAGCTTTCTTT CASTPVTEAFF
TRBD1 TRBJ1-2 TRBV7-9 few TGTGCCAGCAGCTGGACAGGGGATCGGAGCTACACCTTC CASSWTGDRSYTF
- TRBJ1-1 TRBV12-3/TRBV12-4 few TGTGCCAGCAGTTCCCCGGGGCACACTGAAGCTTTCTTT CASSSPGHTEAFF
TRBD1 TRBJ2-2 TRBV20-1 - TGCAGTGCTAGTGGGACAGTGAGCGGGGAGCTGTTTTTT CSASGTVSGELFF
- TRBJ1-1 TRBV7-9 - TGTGCCAGCAGCCGTGGGGACGGATTGAACACTGAAGCTTTCTTT CASSRGDGLNTEAFF
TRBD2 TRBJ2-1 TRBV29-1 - TGCAGCATCTTAGCGGGGGCCTCGACTACATACAATGAGCAGTTCTTC CSILAGASTTYNEQFF
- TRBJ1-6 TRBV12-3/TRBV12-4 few TGTGCCAGCAGTTCCCTGGGCAGGGAACATAATTCACCCCTCCACTTT CASSSLGREHNSPLHF
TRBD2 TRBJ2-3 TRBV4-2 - TGTGCCAGCAGCCTTGGACTAGCGGGGACAACAGATACGCAGTATTTT CASSLGLAGTTDTQYF
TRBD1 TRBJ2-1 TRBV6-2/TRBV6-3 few TGTGCCAGCAGCGAACAGGGGCATGAGCAGTTCTTC CASSEQGHEQFF
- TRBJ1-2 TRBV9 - TGTGCCAGCAGCGCCGTACCTGACCCAGGGGGCTACACCTTC CASSAVPDPGGYTF
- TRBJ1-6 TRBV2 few TGTGCCAGCACAGACGGAGATTATAATTCACCCCTCCACTTT CASTDGDYNSPLHF
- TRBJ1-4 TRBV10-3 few TGTGCCATCAGTGAGTCCGGACACCAGGCAACTAATGAAAAACTGTTTTTT CAISESGHQATNEKLFF
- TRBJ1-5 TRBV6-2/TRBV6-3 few TGTGCCAGCGGTCTGTTCCGGAATCAGCCCCAGCATTTT CASGLFRNQPQHF